Listed below are T cell receptor beta chains from one sample, sequenced in a study of blood T cell repertoires in COVID-19. Profiling relied on immunoSEQ multiplex PCR, and the TCRdb table lists in-frame clones only, not all of them. The sample gives about 160,000 clones, approximately 85% of which show up once; under 7% is in the top ten. The sample consisted of peripheral blood. These receptors came from a woman between 50 and 59 years old with COVID-19, enrolled during active disease. Both conserved end residues are part of each CDR3. A D gene is named only where the DNA matches it firmly. The size of a clone is reported for some rows only, either as once, few or many, or as a class for expanded clones.

v_gene	abundance	j_gene	d_gene	CDR3aa	CDR3nt
TRBV15	.	TRBJ1-1	TRBD1	CATSRDRGNTEAFF	TGTGCCACCAGCAGGGACAGGGGGAACACTGAAGCTTTCTTT
TRBV2	.	TRBJ2-5	.	CASLEPGKKETQYF	TGTGCCAGCCTCGAGCCGGGAAAAAAAGAGACCCAGTACTTC
TRBV6-5	.	TRBJ1-5	TRBD1	CASSKTGAGNQPQHF	TGTGCCAGCAGTAAGACAGGGGCCGGCAATCAGCCCCAGCATTTT
TRBV19	.	TRBJ2-4	.	CASSPGGAMHIQYF	TGTGCCAGTAGCCCGGGCGGGGCGATGCACATTCAGTACTTC
TRBV3-1/TRBV3-2	.	TRBJ2-3	.	CASSPAYSLGTDTQYF	TGTGCCAGCAGCCCTGCTTACAGTTTGGGCACAGATACGCAGTATTTT
TRBV28	few	TRBJ1-3	.	CASSFTHLFSSGNTIYF	TGTGCCAGCAGTTTTACCCATCTTTTTAGCTCTGGAAACACCATATATTTT
TRBV7-2	.	TRBJ2-7	.	CASGLGGTYEQYF	TGTGCCAGCGGCTTGGGCGGGACCTACGAGCAGTACTTC
TRBV18	.	TRBJ2-3	.	CASSFSGDTQYF	TGTGCCAGCTCATTTAGCGGCGATACGCAGTATTTT
TRBV27	.	TRBJ1-1	.	CASSLLAGSVKTEAFF	TGTGCCAGCAGTTTATTAGCGGGTTCGGTGAAGACTGAAGCTTTCTTT
TRBV6-6	few	TRBJ1-5	.	CASSYSESNQPQHF	TGTGCCAGCAGTTACTCTGAGAGCAATCAGCCCCAGCATTTT
TRBV5-1	.	TRBJ1-4	TRBD1	CASSRQGNEEKLFF	TGCGCCAGCAGCCGACAGGGGAATGAGGAAAAACTGTTTTTT
TRBV5-4	.	TRBJ2-2	.	CASGRRDTGELFF	TGTGCCAGCGGACGGAGGGACACCGGGGAGCTGTTTTTT
TRBV9	.	TRBJ2-5	.	CASNKNPQETQYF	TGTGCCAGCAACAAAAACCCCCAAGAGACCCAGTACTTC
TRBV21-1	.	TRBJ1-5	.	CASSKPNRGNQPQHF	TGTGCCAGCAGCAAACCGAACAGGGGGAATCAGCCCCAGCATTTT
TRBV6-5	.	TRBJ1-1	TRBD1	CASNGQGENTEAFF	TGTGCCAGCAATGGACAGGGAGAGAACACTGAAGCTTTCTTT